A single T cell receptor beta chain is shown here with its context. Method: immunoSEQ multiplex PCR; TCRdb's copy keeps in-frame clones and lacks some. The sample records 65,000 to 85,000 clones, roughly 93% being singletons. These data originate in a study of T cell changes during pregnancy in multiple sclerosis. Material: peripheral blood, obtained in the third trimester of pregnancy. This sequence was found in a female donor with multiple sclerosis, enrolled in a pregnancy study.

CDR3 residues: CASSLQGEKLFF. CDR3 in DNA: TGTGCCAGCAGCTTACAGGGTGAAAAACTGTTTTTT. V and J are TRBV7-2 and TRBJ1-4, with D maybe TRBD1 (5 bases). The CDR3 loop spans 12 amino acids. With 2 bases removed from V and 7 bases from J, the gap between germline ends came to 5 bases. Looked up from germline, CDR1 is SGHTA and CDR2 is FQGNSA.